This T cell receptor (beta chain) was obtained from a study of CD8+ T cells in alopecia areata. Study outcomes and limitations: Lesional tissue from the scalp (especially in alopecia totalis/universalis) showed higher clonality than normal scalp. Amid tofacitinib therapy, many expanded lesional clones stayed present in scalp and blood.

Sequencing templates came from extracted RNA that was reverse transcribed into cDNA. The repertoire was sequenced with immunoSEQ multiplex PCR; TCRdb's copy has only in-frame clones and lacks some. The table lists 200,000 to 250,000 clones, around three fifths of them singletons, with 4% to 4.5% in the top ten. Details on this clone: Antigen: not known.

As to treatment: oral pan-JAK inhibitor, 5-10 mg twice daily. With V trimmed by 7 bases and J by 4 bases, 5 bases remained unmatched. The CDR3 spans 13 residues. Germline CDR1 SGHVS, CDR2 FQNEAQ. The source is a human donor with alopecia areata. The V and J genes are TRBV7-8 and TRBJ1-1; 8 bases map to TRBD1. Source: CD4+ T cells sorted from blood, taken at week 4, from a patient treated with tofacitinib. Here the CDR3 DNA reads TGTGCCAGCACCCTACAGGGGGGCACTGAAGCTTTCTTT. It yields the protein CASTLQGGTEAFF.